This entry describes one TCR beta chain. Sequencing used immunoSEQ multiplex PCR; TCRdb keeps in-frame clones, though not all of them. The table records about 170,000 clones, about 82% of them present only once. The data were taken from a study of blood T cell repertoires in COVID-19. Across the study: Researchers got acute and convalescent COVID-19 samples from the United States, Italy and Spain. The cDNA or gDNA used as material had been derived from T cells, B-cell-depleted T cells, or PBMCs.

In germline, CDR1 is GTSNPN, CDR2 SVGIG (reference sequence). The CDR3 covers 17 residues. V shed 3 bases, J shed 1 base, and the junction held 13 bases outside the gene matches. The gene calls are TRBV30 and TRBJ1-1; the match to TRBD1 covers 8 bases. The source of this sequence is a man aged 50-59 years with active or convalescent COVID-19. The sample comprised peripheral blood. This CDR3 reads CAWRWGQGARKNTEAFF. DNA for the CDR3: TGTGCCTGGAGGTGGGGGCAGGGGGCAAGAAAGAACACTGAAGCTTTCTTT.